What follows are 8 T cell receptor beta chains derived from one specimen sequenced in a study of human T cells and chemical hapten exposure. The authors extracted total RNA from unfractionated whole blood. TCRdb re-derived calls from the 5' RACE reads in MiXCR, one entry per CDR3 protein. The sample shows roughly 81,000 distinct CDR3 sequences, more than 15% of them seen only once. These receptors all come from a female donor in good health.

The genes are TRBV2 and TRBJ1-6, with D possibly TRBD1 on 5 matching bases. Germline values: CDR1 SNHLY, CDR2 FYNNEI. Trimming removed 9 bases from V and 0 bases from J, with 12 bases in between. The CDR3 loop spans 15 amino acids. CDR3: CASHSGNSYNSPLHF. The DNA of the CDR3 is TGTGCCAGTCACTCAGGGAACTCCTATAATTCACCCCTCCACTTT. Looking up the rest from reference TRBV2 and TRBJ1-6 gives the full variable domain: EPEVTQTPSHQVTQMGQEVILRCVPISNHLYFYWYRQILGQKVEFLVSFYNNEISEKSEIFDDQFSVERPDGSNFTLKIRSTKLEDSAMYFCASHSGNSYNSPLHFGNGTRLTVT.

Written as DNA, the CDR3 is TGCAGTGCTAGAACGGGGGGCTCCTATAATTCACCCCTCCACTTT. It translates to CSARTGGSYNSPLHF. The V and J genes are TRBV20-1 and TRBJ1-6; D is possibly TRBD1 (5 bases). Germline-derived CDR1 and CDR2 are DFQATT and SNEGSKA (reference sequence). Trimming removed 2 bases from V and 0 bases from J, with 8 bases in between. This CDR3 region has 15 residues.

This clonotype turned up a few times. The chain combines TRBV10-3 with TRBJ2-3, with 9 bases lining up with TRBD1. The CDR3 spans 14 residues. Germline-derived CDR1 and CDR2 are ENHRY and SYGVKD. After removal of 6 bases from V and 4 bases from J, the junction contained 5 bases not matched to a gene. CDR3 in amino acids: CAIRTGTGPDTQYF. The CDR3 nucleotides read TGTGCCATCAGGACCGGGACAGGGCCAGATACGCAGTATTTT.

This clonotype has a count of ten or more. The V and J genes are TRBV5-4 and TRBJ2-3, with 11 bases lining up with TRBD2. CDR1 SGHNT and CDR2 YYREEE come from the germline V gene (reference sequence). The length of the CDR3 is 17 residues. V was pared by 2 bases and J by 2 bases, with 7 bases of the junction left unmatched. The CDR3, as DNA: TGTGCCAGCAGCTTCGAAACTAGCGGGAGAATCACAGATACGCAGTATTTT. Translating it yields CASSFETSGRITDTQYF.

V and J are TRBV6-5 and TRBJ2-7; unclear D gene. The germline V and J ends were trimmed by 6 bases and 1 base, with 10 bases remaining between them. This CDR3 is 13 amino acids long. From germline, CDR1 is MNHEY and CDR2 SVGAGI. The CDR3 bases are TGTGCCAGCAGAGCAAAAGGGTCCTACGAGCAGTACTTC. Translated, it gives CASRAKGSYEQYF.

In this sample, this clonotype turned up a few times. The rearrangement links TRBV2 to TRBJ1-2, with a weak D call TRBD1 (5 bases). Germline lookup yields CDR1 SNHLY and CDR2 FYNNEI. The V end was cut by 10 bases, the J end by 0 bases, with 12 bases between. The CDR3 spans 13 residues. CDR3 sequence reads: CAIGAPSNYGYTF. Here the CDR3 DNA reads TGTGCCATAGGGGCACCATCTAACTATGGCTACACCTTC. Based on the CDR3 plus reference TRBV2 and TRBJ1-2, the full variable domain is EPEVTQTPSHQVTQMGQEVILRCVPISNHLYFYWYRQILGQKVEFLVSFYNNEISEKSEIFDDQFSVERPDGSNFTLKIRSTKLEDSAMYFCAIGAPSNYGYTFGSGTRLTVV.

The chain employs TRBV19 and TRBJ2-1, with no clear D. With 1 base removed from V and 2 bases from J, the gap between germline ends came to 6 bases. This CDR3 spans 14 amino acids. CDR1 is LNHDA and CDR2 is SQIVND in the germline V gene (reference sequence). CDR3 sequence (DNA): TGTGCCAGTAGTATAGGAGGTACCTACAATGAGCAGTTCTTC. This translates into CASSIGGTYNEQFF.

The chain uses TRBV3-1 and TRBJ2-1; D is unclear. CDR1 LGHDT and CDR2 YNNKEL come from the germline V gene (reference sequence). Between the trimmed V and J ends, which lost 0 bases and 9 bases, there was a span of 9 bases. The CDR3 has 13 residues. CDR3 amino acids: CASSQDIGGEQFF. DNA for the CDR3: TGTGCCAGCAGCCAAGATATCGGTGGTGAGCAGTTCTTC.